This is a list of T cell receptor beta chains from one sample in a study of T cell repertoires in cytomegalovirus infection. TCRdb fed the reads into MiXCR, producing one record per CDR3 protein. The table lists 550,000 to 850,000 distinct CDR3 sequences, around a third of them singletons. What these receptors recognize is not known. The starting material was cultured PBMCs, obtained from culture after CMV antigen stimulation. The receptors come from a human donor in good health (CMV status not recorded). Some clones in this sample may be carry-over from other donors' samples. CDR3s include the opening cysteine and the closing phenylalanine or tryptophan. The D gene is left open where the match is weak. Size values are once, few and many counts, or a class for expanded clones, and some rows have none.

D: TRBD1
size: many
V: TRBV7-2
J: TRBJ2-7
DNA: TGTGCCAGCAGCCCCACAGGGGTCGAGCAGTACTTC
CDR3: CASSPTGVEQYF

D: -
size: -
V: TRBV19
J: TRBJ1-2
DNA: TGTGCCAGTAGGGACAGAGACCTCTATGGCTACACCTTC
CDR3: CASRDRDLYGYTF

D: -
size: -
V: TRBV12-3/TRBV12-4
J: TRBJ2-2
DNA: TGTGCCAGCAGTAAAGGGAACACCGGGGAGCTGTTTTTT
CDR3: CASSKGNTGELFF

D: -
size: -
V: TRBV9
J: TRBJ2-2
DNA: TGTGCCAGCAGCGTAACAACTGGTGGGGTCACCGGGGAGCTGTTTTTT
CDR3: CASSVTTGGVTGELFF

D: -
size: -
V: TRBV20-1
J: TRBJ1-5
DNA: TGCAGTGCTCGCCGAGGACAAGACGTGATTCCCCAGCATTTT
CDR3: CSARRGQDVIPQHF

D: -
size: -
V: TRBV9
J: TRBJ2-7
DNA: TGTGCCAGACGGACAGAGAGCTCCTACGAGCAGTACTTC
CDR3: CARRTESSYEQYF

D: -
size: -
V: TRBV10-3
J: TRBJ1-1
DNA: TGTGCCATCAGTGCAGGCCGAAACACTGAAGCTTTCTTT
CDR3: CAISAGRNTEAFF

D: -
size: -
V: TRBV4-1
J: TRBJ2-7
DNA: TGCGCCAGCAGCCGTCAACTCGGGGCCGAGCAGTACTTC
CDR3: CASSRQLGAEQYF

D: -
size: -
V: TRBV12-3/TRBV12-4
J: TRBJ2-5
DNA: TGTGCCAGCAGTCCACGGGAATTCCAAGAGACCCAGTACTTC
CDR3: CASSPREFQETQYF

D: TRBD1
size: -
V: TRBV30
J: TRBJ1-2
DNA: TGTGCCTGGGGGGGACAGAACTATGGCTACACCTTC
CDR3: CAWGGQNYGYTF

D: -
size: -
V: TRBV11-2
J: TRBJ2-3
DNA: TGTGCCAGCAGCTTAATTGGCGGGAGCACAGATACGCAGTATTTT
CDR3: CASSLIGGSTDTQYF

D: -
size: few
V: TRBV6-1
J: TRBJ2-5
DNA: TGTGCCAGCAGACAGTTCGCCGGGACATCCCAGTACTTC
CDR3: CASRQFAGTSQYF

D: TRBD2
size: few
V: TRBV6-5
J: TRBJ2-2
DNA: TGTGCCAGCAGTCGGGACTACAAGAACACCGGGGAGCTGTTTTTT
CDR3: CASSRDYKNTGELFF

D: -
size: few
V: TRBV28
J: TRBJ2-7
DNA: TGTGCCAGCAGGAAGACAGCCTTCTACGAGCAGTACTTC
CDR3: CASRKTAFYEQYF

D: -
size: -
V: TRBV12-3/TRBV12-4
J: TRBJ2-3
DNA: TGTGCCAGCAAAAATCGTCCCTCAGATACGCAGTATTTT
CDR3: CASKNRPSDTQYF

D: -
size: -
V: TRBV27
J: TRBJ1-1
DNA: TGTGCCAGCAGTTTACTACCCTCAGTGGGGACTGAAGCTTTCTTT
CDR3: CASSLLPSVGTEAFF

D: -
size: -
V: TRBV27
J: TRBJ2-1
DNA: TGTGCCAGCCGGTTCGGGGGGCTCCCAATTAATGAGCAGTTCTTC
CDR3: CASRFGGLPINEQFF

D: -
size: -
V: TRBV7-2
J: TRBJ1-3
DNA: TGTGCCAGCAGCCGAGCGGGGGGAACTGGAAACACCATATATTTT
CDR3: CASSRAGGTGNTIYF

D: TRBD2
size: -
V: TRBV6-2/TRBV6-3
J: TRBJ2-7
DNA: TGTGCCAGCAGGGGGGACTATGCCTACGAGCAGTACTTC
CDR3: CASRGDYAYEQYF

D: -
size: -
V: TRBV2
J: TRBJ2-3
DNA: TGTGCCAGCGGCAACACAGGACGAGATTTCACTAGCACAGATACGCAGTATTTT
CDR3: CASGNTGRDFTSTDTQYF